Below, 19 T cell receptor beta chains from the same sample are listed, as sequenced in a study of cytomegalovirus exposure and HLA in healthy donors (dated 2017 in TCRdb). The library was made by the immunoSEQ multiplex PCR assay. A mixture of 60 forward primers for TCR Vbeta segments and 13 reverse primers for TCR Jbeta segments was used in the multiplex PCR. Sourced from immuneACCESS, this table was stored by TCRdb with only in-frame sequences that have V and J called. A share of the clones is absent; for the studies checked, an unresolved V gene accounts for under half, and the remainder has no known explanation. Within this sample are about 130,000 clones, with 65% to 90% of them counted one time only. The ten most abundant clones make up 0.7% of the sample. The sequenced material came from PBMCs. The origin of the receptors is a man between 18 and 35 years old in good health and CMV-seronegative.

J is TRBJ1-5 and V is TRBV28; TRBD1 matches at 7 bases. The CDR3 has 16 amino acids. CDR1 MDHEN and CDR2 SYDVKM come from the germline V gene. V lost 10 bases to trimming and J lost 4 bases; unmatched junction nucleotides: 16. CDR3 DNA: TGTGCCATCGAAGTCGACAGGGAAGGAGGTAATCAGCCCCAGCATTTT. It is translated as CAIEVDREGGNQPQHF.

V gene TRBV29-1 combines with J gene TRBJ1-3; TRBD1 is a possible D gene (5 bases). The CDR3 extends over 13 amino acids. Germline V gives CDR1 SQVTM, CDR2 ANQGSEA. V gave up 3 bases and J gave up 4 bases, with 10 bases separating them. The CDR3 here is CSVESGQGNTIYF. The CDR3, as DNA: TGCAGCGTTGAGTCAGGGCAGGGAAACACCATATATTTT.

CDR3 amino acids: CASSVGGSGGALDTQYF. The CDR3 nucleotides read TGTGCCAGCAGCGTAGGGGGTAGCGGGGGGGCCTTGGATACGCAGTATTTT. The chain has TRBV9 and TRBJ2-3; 11 bases are a match to TRBD2. Germline lookup yields CDR1 SGDLS and CDR2 YYNGEE. V gave up 0 bases and J gave up 6 bases; unmatched junction bases: 9. This CDR3 spans 17 amino acids. Filled out from reference TRBV9 and TRBJ2-3, the complete variable domain reads DSGVTQTPKHLITATGQRVTLRCSPRSGDLSVYWYQQSLDQGLQFLIQYYNGEERAKGNILERFSAQQFPDLHSELNLSSLELGDSALYFCASSVGGSGGALDTQYFGPGTRLTVL.

The chain recombines TRBV27 with TRBJ2-3; D perhaps matches TRBD2 (5 bases). CDR3 length equals 17 residues. The V gene's germline CDR1 is MNHEY and CDR2 SMNVEV (reference sequence). Trimming took 3 bases from V and 3 from J, leaving 19 bases between them. CDR3 sequence reads: CASSFIPDPRGTDTQYF. The CDR3 DNA reads as TGTGCCAGCAGTTTCATCCCGGACCCTCGGGGTACAGATACGCAGTATTTT.

The chain combines TRBV11-2 with TRBJ1-1, with 7 positions matching TRBD1. CDR1 is SGHAT, CDR2 FQNNGV, per germline. The V gene end was trimmed by 2 bases and the J gene end by 3 bases; junction bases not matched to a gene: 15. This CDR3 contains 18 residues. CDR3 nucleotides: TGTGCCAGCAGCTTAACGCCCGCGGCAGGGGGGACGTACACTGAAGCTTTCTTT. This translates into CASSLTPAAGGTYTEAFF.

The rearrangement links TRBV6-1 to TRBJ1-2, with TRBD1 matching 9 bases. The CDR3 is made up of 17 amino acids. J lost 2 bases, V lost 0 bases, and 7 bases had no gene match. Looked up from germline, CDR1 is MNHNS and CDR2 is SASEGT. The CDR3 region has the DNA TGTGCCAGCAGTGAAGCCGGGACAGGGTGGAAAAACTATGGCTACACCTTC. Encoded protein: CASSEAGTGWKNYGYTF.

J is TRBJ1-2 and V is TRBV4-1; TRBD1 matches 9 bases. V trimming: 4 bases; J trimming: 1 base; junction bases outside the gene matches: 7. The CDR3 extends over 16 amino acids. The germline V gene has CDR1 MGHRA and CDR2 YSYEKL. The CDR3 protein is CASSPRQGDINYGYTF. CDR3 nucleotides: TGCGCCAGCAGCCCCCGACAGGGGGACATTAACTATGGCTACACCTTC.

The V gene is TRBV9, the J gene TRBJ1-2; no clear D. Trimming took 0 bases from V and 4 from J, leaving 7 bases between them. CDR3 length: 13 amino acids. From germline, CDR1 is SGDLS and CDR2 YYNGEE. Here the CDR3 DNA reads TGTGCCAGCAGCGTAGACAGCCCCTATGGCTACACCTTC. Its protein is CASSVDSPYGYTF.

The chain carries TRBV10-3 and TRBJ2-5, with 9 bases identical to TRBD1. Trimming removed 2 bases from V and 5 bases from J; junction bases left unmatched: 9. CDR1 is ENHRY and CDR2 is SYGVKD in the germline V gene. There are 16 residues in the CDR3. In DNA form, the CDR3 reads TGTGCCATCAGTGAGCCGCCGACAGGGGGGAAGGAGACCCAGTACTTC. It encodes CAISEPPTGGKETQYF.

This chain uses TRBV2 with TRBJ2-3; maybe TRBD1 (5 bases). The V end was cut by 7 bases, the J end by 2 bases, with 13 bases between. The germline V gene has CDR1 SNHLY and CDR2 FYNNEI. This CDR3 is built from 14 residues. This CDR3 reads CASKTGLFTDTQYF. DNA of the CDR3: TGTGCCAGCAAAACAGGTCTTTTCACAGATACGCAGTATTTT. The whole variable domain, filled in from reference TRBV2 and TRBJ2-3, reads EPEVTQTPSHQVTQMGQEVILRCVPISNHLYFYWYRQILGQKVEFLVSFYNNEISEKSEIFDDQFSVERPDGSNFTLKIRSTKLEDSAMYFCASKTGLFTDTQYFGPGTRLTVL.

This sequence joins TRBV10-3 and TRBJ2-7; D may be TRBD1 (5 bases). V lost 10 bases and J 0 bases, leaving 10 bases between the germline ends. Germline values: CDR1 ENHRY, CDR2 SYGVKD. The CDR3 is 12 residues long. The CDR3 DNA sequence: TGTGCCACATCCGACAGCTCCTACGAGCAGTACTTC. It codes for CATSDSSYEQYF.

The chain carries TRBV25-1 and TRBJ1-2; D remains ambiguous. The CDR3 sequence is 12 residues long. Germline V lookup: CDR1 MGHDK, CDR2 SYGVNS. V lost 5 bases, J lost 7 bases, and 11 bases lay in between. The DNA of the CDR3 is TGTGCCAGCAGTCAAGTGAGAGGTGGCTACACCTTC. The encoded protein is CASSQVRGGYTF.

The gene calls are TRBV4-3 and TRBJ1-6; tentative D call: TRBD1 (5 bases). This CDR3 has 16 amino acids. Germline loops: CDR1 LGHNA, CDR2 YSLEER. V was pared by 6 bases and J by 3 bases, with 15 bases between. The CDR3 sequence is CASRPGTGDYNSPLHF. CDR3 DNA sequence: TGCGCCAGCAGGCCCGGGACGGGAGACTATAATTCACCCCTCCACTTT.

The chain uses TRBV27 and TRBJ2-7, with D uncertain. The CDR3 runs 11 residues. Germline-derived CDR1 and CDR2 are MNHEY and SMNVEV (reference sequence). Trimming took 4 bases from V and 2 from J, leaving 3 bases between them. CDR3 in DNA: TGTGCCAGCAGTTCTACCTACGAGCAGTACTTC. Its protein is CASSSTYEQYF.

This chain uses TRBV9 with TRBJ2-5; 8 bases are a match to TRBD2. The CDR3 has 16 amino acids. The trim removed 2 bases at V and 5 bases at J, leaving 11 bases unmatched. Germline CDR1 reads SGDLS; CDR2 reads YYNGEE. In DNA form, the CDR3 reads TGTGCCAGCAGCGTTAGTACTAGCGGCCGGGGCGAGACCCAGTACTTC. Its translation: CASSVSTSGRGETQYF.

The CDR3 region is CAISGGRGTYEQYF. In DNA form, the CDR3 reads TGTGCCATCAGTGGGGGGCGGGGGACCTACGAGCAGTACTTC. V gene TRBV10-3 combines with J gene TRBJ2-7; a weak D match, TRBD2 (7 bases). There are 14 residues in the CDR3. Germline V CDR1 and CDR2: ENHRY, SYGVKD. Trimming stripped 4 bases from V and 2 bases from J, with 12 bases between.

The rearrangement links TRBV30 to TRBJ2-1; 10 nucleotides align to TRBD2. The CDR3 loop spans 16 amino acids. Germline V lookup: CDR1 GTSNPN, CDR2 SVGIG (reference sequence). V was clipped by 1 base and J by 5 bases; unmatched bases: 8. The CDR3 loop is CAWSAGYSGGNNEQFF. Written as DNA, the CDR3 is TGTGCCTGGAGTGCGGGATATAGCGGGGGGAACAATGAGCAGTTCTTC.

This chain joins TRBV5-4 and TRBJ2-3, with D hard to call. CDR3 length equals 13 residues. The germline gives CDR1 SGHNT, CDR2 YYREEE (reference sequence). Trimming left V 2 bases short and J 4 bases short, with 8 bases between. The CDR3 is CASSFESADTQYF. CDR3 in DNA: TGTGCCAGCAGCTTCGAGAGCGCAGATACGCAGTATTTT.

The chain recombines TRBV6-6 with TRBJ1-5; 7 bases are a match to TRBD1. This CDR3 is 15 amino acids long. CDR1 and CDR2 from the germline V gene are MNHNY and SVGAGI (reference sequence). The V gene end was trimmed by 7 bases and the J gene end by 5 bases; junction bases not matched to a gene: 11. CDR3 nucleotides: TGTGCCAGCACCTGGACAGGTAATAGGGATCAGCCCCAGCATTTT. It encodes CASTWTGNRDQPQHF.